The 23 T cell receptor beta chains reported below all come from one sample, sequenced in a study of T cell repertoires in cytomegalovirus infection. TCRdb reprocessed the reads via MiXCR and lists one record per CDR3 protein. The repertoire holds 650,000 to 900,000 distinct CDR3 sequences, with roughly 33% as singletons. For these receptors, no antigen is known. The sample was cultured CD8+ T cells from PBMCs, taken from culture after CMV antigen stimulation. These receptors were collected from a human donor in good health (CMV status not recorded). Some clones in this sample may be carry-over from other donors' samples.

The V and J genes are TRBV6-5 and TRBJ2-2; perhaps TRBD2 as D (6 bases). CDR3 length: 16 amino acids. Trimming left V 0 bases short and J 5 bases short, with 13 bases between. Germline-derived CDR1 and CDR2 are MNHEY and SVGAGI. The CDR3 loop is CASSYSSGLETGELFF. In DNA form, the CDR3 reads TGTGCCAGCAGTTACTCGTCGGGACTGGAAACCGGGGAGCTGTTTTTT.

There are many counts of this clonotype. The V and J genes are TRBV7-2 and TRBJ1-5; TRBD1 aligns across 10 bases. The CDR3 totals 15 residues. Germline V lookup: CDR1 SGHTA, CDR2 FQGNSA. V shed 1 base, J shed 6 bases, and the junction held 3 bases outside the gene matches. This chain's CDR3 is CASSLVGQGIQPQHF. The CDR3 region has the DNA TGTGCCAGCAGCTTAGTGGGACAGGGGATTCAGCCCCAGCATTTT.

The V gene is TRBV27, the J gene TRBJ2-3; the D gene is possibly TRBD1 (5 bases). This CDR3 comprises 15 residues. CDR1 is MNHEY, CDR2 SMNVEV, per germline (reference sequence). The V end was cut by 3 bases, the J end by 2 bases, with 12 bases between. The DNA for the CDR3 is TGTGCCAGCAGTTTCGTCGGCAGGGCCACAGATACGCAGTATTTT. Translating gives CASSFVGRATDTQYF.

This chain joins TRBV10-3 and TRBJ2-1; TRBD2 might be the D (6 bases). Germline V gives CDR1 ENHRY, CDR2 SYGVKD. This CDR3 region has 14 residues. Trimming took 8 bases from V and 7 from J, leaving 18 bases between them. This CDR3 is CAIFPGPGGNEQFF. The CDR3 nucleotides are TGTGCCATCTTTCCCGGACCAGGAGGGAATGAGCAGTTCTTC.

This clonotype has a count of ten or more. The chain recombines TRBV12-3 or TRBV12-4 with TRBJ1-3; D not resolved. Trimming removed 6 bases at V and 0 bases at J, with 9 bases between. This CDR3 comprises 14 residues. CDR3 sequence reads: CASRDGSSGNTIYF. CDR3 DNA: TGTGCCAGCAGGGACGGTAGCTCTGGAAACACCATATATTTT.

The chain joins TRBV5-6 to TRBJ1-6, with D unclear. Germline values: CDR1 SGHDT, CDR2 YYEEEE. With 0 bases removed from V and 8 bases from J, the gap between germline ends came to 9 bases. The CDR3 runs 14 residues. CDR3 sequence (DNA): TGTGCCAGCAGCTTGGCCCTTATAGATTCACCCCTCCACTTT. Translating gives CASSLALIDSPLHF.

This clonotype was seen only a few times. The J gene is TRBJ1-6, the V gene TRBV28; 7 nucleotides align to TRBD1. J was trimmed by 9 bases and V by 3 bases; bases with no gene match: 8. The CDR3 contains 15 residues. Germline values: CDR1 MDHEN, CDR2 SYDVKM. CDR3 DNA sequence: TGTGCCAGCAGTTTCGGGCAGGGGGTCGGTTCACCCCTCCACTTT. This encodes CASSFGQGVGSPLHF.

This clonotype was detected many times. The rearrangement uses TRBV7-2 and TRBJ2-4, with a weak D call TRBD2 (5 bases). Germline lookup yields CDR1 SGHTA and CDR2 FQGNSA. This CDR3 contains 15 residues. V gave up 3 bases and J gave up 7 bases, with 16 bases separating them. DNA for the CDR3: TGTGCCAGCAGCTTTATTGCGGGCCACAACAACATTCAGTACTTC. Translating gives CASSFIAGHNNIQYF. Based on the CDR3 plus reference TRBV7-2 and TRBJ2-4, the full variable domain is GAGVSQSPSNKVTEKGKDVELRCDPISGHTALYWYRQSLGQGLEFLIYFQGNSAPDKSGLPSDRFSAERTGGSVSTLTIQRTQQEDSAVYLCASSFIAGHNNIQYFGAGTRLSVL.

Only a few counts were recorded for this clonotype. V is TRBV7-8 and J is TRBJ1-2, with D unresolved. The germline CDR1 and CDR2 sequences are SGHVS and FQNEAQ. CDR3 length equals 11 residues. V was clipped by 6 bases and J by 8 bases, with 10 bases between them. The CDR3 DNA sequence: TGTGCCAGCAGAACCCGTTGGGGCTACACCTTC. This codes for CASRTRWGYTF.

The chain couples TRBV7-9 to TRBJ2-6; D possibly matches TRBD1 or TRBD2 (5 bases each). The CDR3 is made up of 17 amino acids. Germline CDR1 is SEHNR and CDR2 is FQNEAQ (reference sequence). Trimming removed 5 bases at V and 2 bases at J, with 16 bases between. The CDR3 loop is CASSNPDQGPGANVLTF. The CDR3 region has the DNA TGTGCCAGCAGCAACCCCGACCAGGGACCTGGGGCCAACGTCCTGACTTTC.

The chain is built from TRBV11-3 and TRBJ1-4; 7 bases line up with TRBD1. The V gene end was trimmed by 6 bases and the J gene end by 0 bases; junction bases not matched to a gene: 1. This CDR3 spans 14 amino acids. The germline CDR1 and CDR2 sequences are SGHNT and YENEEA. In DNA form, the CDR3 reads TGTGCCAGCAGACAGGGGTCAACTAATGAAAAACTGTTTTTT. Translating gives CASRQGSTNEKLFF.

The genes are TRBV7-8 and TRBJ1-1, with TRBD1 as a possible D gene (5 bases). CDR1 and CDR2 (germline): SGHVS, FQNEAQ. The ends were cut back, 8 bases at V and 1 base at J, with 14 bases in the middle. The CDR3 extends over 14 amino acids. CDR3 nucleotide sequence: TGTGCCAGCCATGATTGGGGCCCGAACACTGAAGCTTTCTTT. This sequence encodes CASHDWGPNTEAFF.

This clonotype was observed a handful of times. The chain links TRBV19 to TRBJ1-2, with no clear D. V was cut by 3 bases and J by 0 bases, with 14 bases left in between. CDR3 size: 16 residues. The germline V gene has CDR1 LNHDA and CDR2 SQIVND (reference sequence). CDR3: CASSIWAANTNYGYTF. CDR3 coding DNA: TGTGCCAGTAGTATTTGGGCAGCCAATACTAACTATGGCTACACCTTC.

This clonotype appeared once. In DNA, the CDR3 is TGTGCCAGCTCACCGGGCGGGGGGTTAAGCTCCTACAATGAGCAGTTCTTC. Its translation: CASSPGGGLSSYNEQFF. The V and J genes are TRBV18 and TRBJ2-1; 8 bases align to TRBD2. The CDR3 is made up of 17 amino acids. V shed 3 bases, J shed 0 bases, and the junction held 7 bases outside the gene matches. Germline lookup yields CDR1 KGHSH and CDR2 LQKENI.

The chain uses TRBV27 and TRBJ2-3; D gene ambiguous. This CDR3 is built from 16 residues. Germline CDR1 is MNHEY and CDR2 is SMNVEV (reference sequence). Trimming removed 0 bases at V and 2 bases at J, with 12 bases between. The CDR3 DNA is TGTGCCAGCAGTTTATCGATCCCCCATTACACAGATACGCAGTATTTT. Its protein product is CASSLSIPHYTDTQYF.

This clonotype was observed a handful of times. The chain uses TRBV7-9 and TRBJ1-1; D remains ambiguous. This CDR3 spans 14 amino acids. Germline assignment: CDR1 SEHNR and CDR2 FQNEAQ (reference sequence). Deletions cut 3 bases from V and 2 bases from J, with 10 bases between. The CDR3 reads CASSFGWVNTEAFF. CDR3 nucleotide sequence: TGTGCCAGCAGCTTCGGTTGGGTCAACACTGAAGCTTTCTTT. Together with reference TRBV7-9 and TRBJ1-1, the CDR3 gives the full variable domain: DTGVSQNPRHKITKRGQNVTFRCDPISEHNRLYWYRQTLGQGPEFLTYFQNEAQLEKSRLLSDRFSAERPKGSFSTLEIQRTEQGDSAMYLCASSFGWVNTEAFFGQGTRLTVV.

V and J are TRBV28 and TRBJ1-1, with 7 bases identical to TRBD1. CDR1 and CDR2 (germline): MDHEN, SYDVKM. Trimming at V came to 5 bases and at J to 8 bases, leaving 11 bases not matched to a gene. The CDR3 runs to 14 residues. DNA for the CDR3: TGTGCCAGCAGTGTCACAGGGGTAGGGTCAGAAGCTTTCTTT. Translating gives CASSVTGVGSEAFF.

The chain combines TRBV20-1 with TRBJ1-5, with D possibly TRBD1 on 6 matching bases. Trimming cost V 1 base and J 5 bases, with 24 bases left between them. The CDR3 has 18 residues. Germline V CDR1 and CDR2: DFQATT, SNEGSKA (reference sequence). CDR3 residues: CSARAASGGRKKHQPQHF. As DNA, the CDR3 is TGCAGTGCTAGAGCCGCTTCCGGGGGCAGAAAGAAGCATCAGCCCCAGCATTTT.

This chain links TRBV4-3 with TRBJ2-2; 11 nucleotides agree with TRBD2. CDR1 is LGHNA and CDR2 is YSLEER in the germline V gene. CDR3 length equals 17 residues. Trimming at V came to 3 bases and at J to 3 bases, leaving 6 bases not matched to a gene. The CDR3 reads CASSQHTSGGYTGELFF. Written as DNA, the CDR3 is TGCGCCAGCAGCCAGCATACTAGCGGGGGTTACACCGGGGAGCTGTTTTTT.

V is TRBV5-6 and J is TRBJ2-3; a weak D match, TRBD2 (5 bases). Deletions cut 4 bases from V and 5 bases from J, with 17 bases between. Germline V gene data show CDR1 as SGHDT and CDR2 as YYEEEE. The CDR3 sequence is 15 residues long. Here the CDR3 DNA reads TGTGCCAGCAGCCCGGATAGCGTTGGTGGAGATACGCAGTATTTT. This codes for CASSPDSVGGDTQYF. Full variable domain (rest looked up from reference TRBV5-6 and TRBJ2-3): DAGVTQSPTHLIKTRGQQVTLRCSPKSGHDTVSWYQQALGQGPQFIFQYYEEEERQRGNFPDRFSGHQFPNYSSELNVNALLLGDSALYLCASSPDSVGGDTQYFGPGTRLTVL.

The chain couples TRBV2 to TRBJ1-1, with D possibly being TRBD1 (5 bases). The germline V gene encodes CDR1 SNHLY and CDR2 FYNNEI. The CDR3 sequence is 12 residues long. CDR3 sequence reads: CAIGRGSAEAFF. DNA for the CDR3: TGTGCTATAGGTCGGGGGTCCGCTGAAGCTTTCTTT.

This clonotype was detected only a few times. This chain links TRBV7-6 with TRBJ1-2; D not certain. Germline V gene sequence: CDR1 SGHVS, CDR2 FNYEAQ. This CDR3 spans 11 amino acids. Between the trimmed V and J ends, which lost 7 bases and 6 bases, there was a span of 9 bases. CDR3 in DNA: TGTGCCAGCATCTCCAGAGATGGCTACACCTTC. This codes for CASISRDGYTF. Filled out from reference TRBV7-6 and TRBJ1-2, the complete variable domain reads GAGVSQSPRYKVTKRGQDVALRCDPISGHVSLYWYRQALGQGPEFLTYFNYEAQQDKSGLPNDRFSAERPEGSISTLTIQRTEQRDSAMYRCASISRDGYTFGSGTRLTVV.

The chain uses TRBV7-9 and TRBJ2-7; D may be TRBD1 (6 bases). V was clipped by 3 bases and J by 0 bases, with 12 bases between them. The V gene's germline CDR1 is SEHNR and CDR2 FQNEAQ (reference sequence). The CDR3 length is 15 residues. CDR3 in DNA: TGTGCCAGCAGCTTTGACTTGGACAGCTCCTACGAGCAGTACTTC. It specifies CASSFDLDSSYEQYF. The variable domain in full, completed from reference TRBV7-9 and TRBJ2-7, reads DTGVSQNPRHKITKRGQNVTFRCDPISEHNRLYWYRQTLGQGPEFLTYFQNEAQLEKSRLLSDRFSAERPKGSFSTLEIQRTEQGDSAMYLCASSFDLDSSYEQYFGPGTRLTVT.